This entry lists 18 T cell receptor beta chains sequenced from one sample in a study of blood T cell repertoires in COVID-19. Sequenced by immunoSEQ multiplex PCR; TCRdb stores in-frame clones only, minus some. The table includes approximately 26,000 clones, 90% detected once. Material for sequencing was peripheral blood. The receptors were sampled from a woman aged 60-75 years with active COVID-19.

This sequence joins TRBV10-3 and TRBJ1-1; the D is unclear. The CDR3 extends over 13 amino acids. V was shortened by 6 bases and J by 7 bases, with 15 bases between the two germline ends. CDR1 and CDR2 (germline): ENHRY, SYGVKD. The CDR3 bases are TGTGCCATCAGAAGGGAGGGAGCACATGAAGCTTTCTTT. Translating it yields CAIRREGAHEAFF.

The gene calls are TRBV7-2 and TRBJ2-2, with 7 bases that match TRBD2. CDR1 and CDR2 (germline): SGHTA, FQGNSA. This CDR3 has 16 amino acids. Germline trimming cut 1 base from V and 0 bases from J; bases unmatched to any gene: 2. CDR3 bases: TGTGCCAGCAGCTTAGGAGCGGGAACGAACACCGGGGAGCTGTTTTTT. This gives the protein CASSLGAGTNTGELFF.

The chain uses TRBV25-1 and TRBJ1-2, with no clear D. This CDR3 has 13 amino acids. The germline V and J ends were trimmed by 6 bases and 6 bases, with 14 bases remaining between them. Per the germline V gene, CDR1 is MGHDK and CDR2 is SYGVNS. CDR3 region: CASSEKLSDGYTF. CDR3 sequence (DNA): TGTGCCAGCAGCGAGAAACTTAGTGATGGCTACACCTTC.

This chain joins TRBV19 and TRBJ1-1, with D perhaps matching TRBD1 (5 bases). Germline CDR1 is LNHDA and CDR2 is SQIVND (reference sequence). The CDR3 runs to 14 residues. V was pared by 6 bases and J by 3 bases, with 14 bases between. CDR3 bases: TGTGCCAGTAGCAGAAGACAGAAGGACACTGAAGCTTTCTTT. It yields the protein CASSRRQKDTEAFF.

DNA of the CDR3: TGTGCCAGCAGCTTAGTTCTTGGACAGGGAGTTCAGGGGAACACTGAAGCTTTCTTT. It is translated as CASSLVLGQGVQGNTEAFF. The rearrangement links TRBV11-2 to TRBJ1-1; 8 bases agree with TRBD1. This CDR3 is 19 amino acids long. V shed 1 base, J shed 1 base, and the junction held 14 bases outside the gene matches. CDR1 SGHAT and CDR2 FQNNGV come from the germline V gene.

This sequence joins TRBV28 and TRBJ2-7; 12 bases align to TRBD2. V trimming: 5 bases; J trimming: 6 bases; junction bases outside the gene matches: 2. The CDR3 covers 13 residues. Germline V gene lookup returns CDR1 MDHEN and CDR2 SYDVKM. Here the CDR3 reads CASSRTSGIEQYF. Written as DNA, the CDR3 is TGTGCCAGCAGTCGGACTAGCGGGATCGAGCAGTACTTC.

The chain joins TRBV7-2 to TRBJ2-7; the match to TRBD2 covers 13 bases. Trimming cost V 5 bases and J 3 bases; bases outside gene matches: 7. The CDR3 runs to 16 residues. CDR1 and CDR2 from the germline V gene are SGHTA and FQGNSA. CDR3 in DNA: TGTGCCAGCAGCCTTACTCGACTAGCGGGAGGCTACGAGCAGTACTTC. It encodes CASSLTRLAGGYEQYF.

A few counts support this clone. This chain connects TRBV7-9 to TRBJ2-3, with D tentatively TRBD2 (6 bases). The germline V and J ends were trimmed by 10 bases and 0 bases, with 11 bases remaining between them. Germline V CDR1 and CDR2: SEHNR, FQNEAQ (reference sequence). This CDR3 has 13 residues. The chain's CDR3 is CAIGEASTDTQYF. The CDR3 DNA is TGTGCCATAGGGGAGGCGAGCACAGATACGCAGTATTTT.

The chain is built from TRBV27 and TRBJ1-6, with D perhaps matching TRBD1 (6 bases). This CDR3 region has 13 residues. The germline V gene encodes CDR1 MNHEY and CDR2 SMNVEV (reference sequence). Between the trimmed V and J ends, which lost 6 bases and 7 bases, there was a span of 10 bases. In DNA form, the CDR3 reads TGTGCCAGCAGCCGTACAGGGAATTCACCCCTCCACTTT. It translates to CASSRTGNSPLHF.

The chain is built from TRBV2 and TRBJ1-5, with D hard to call. Per germline, CDR1 SNHLY and CDR2 FYNNEI. Trimming took off 3 bases at V and 2 bases at J, with 11 bases between the two ends. The CDR3 is made up of 15 amino acids. CDR3 coding DNA: TGTGCCAGCAGTGACGCGCATCTCGGCAATCAGCCCCAGCATTTT. Translation gives CASSDAHLGNQPQHF.

This sequence joins TRBV19 and TRBJ2-5, with D tentatively TRBD1 (6 bases). This CDR3 has 13 residues. The germline V gene has CDR1 LNHDA and CDR2 SQIVND (reference sequence). V was trimmed by 5 bases and J by 3 bases, leaving 10 bases between them. The CDR3 spells CASSSDREETQYF. The DNA for the CDR3 is TGTGCCAGTAGTTCGGACAGAGAAGAGACCCAGTACTTC.

The gene calls are TRBV6-5 and TRBJ2-1; 10 positions match TRBD2. The CDR3 has 14 amino acids. J was trimmed by 4 bases and V by 7 bases; bases with no gene match: 4. Germline V gene sequence: CDR1 MNHEY, CDR2 SVGAGI. The DNA of the CDR3 is TGTGCCAGCATCCGGACTAGCGGTTACAATGAGCAGTTCTTC. It translates to CASIRTSGYNEQFF.

In the case of this clone: One junction end disagrees with the germline gene, perhaps due to a read error. CDR3 region: CSVEGDSVLLAGRYSYNEQFF. CDR3 bases: TGCAGCGTGGAAGGGGACAGCGTCTTACTAGCGGGACGGTACTCCTACAATGAGCAGTTCTTC. The V call is TRBV29-1, the J call TRBJ2-1; 10 nucleotides match TRBD2. The CDR3 has 21 residues. Germline CDR1 SQVTM, CDR2 ANQGSEA.

The chain links TRBV4-1 to TRBJ2-5, with D possibly matching TRBD1 (5 bases). V was trimmed by 1 base and J by 0 bases, leaving 9 bases between them. Germline V CDR1 and CDR2: MGHRA, YSYEKL. CDR3 size: 15 residues. Here the CDR3 DNA reads TGCGCCAGCAGCCAAGGACAGAAGTACCAAGAGACCCAGTACTTC. Protein: CASSQGQKYQETQYF.

This clone was detected only a few times. This chain joins TRBV29-1 and TRBJ2-5, with TRBD1 matching 7 bases. The CDR3 covers 16 residues. The junction had 19 bases not matched to a gene; V was cut back by 6 bases and J by 6 bases. Germline V gene lookup returns CDR1 SQVTM and CDR2 ANQGSEA. CDR3 bases: TGCAGCGTCGCCACCCCTCGGGACAGTGGGGCCAAGACCCAGTACTTC. Amino acids: CSVATPRDSGAKTQYF.

The chain employs TRBV2 and TRBJ2-7; 10 nucleotides align to TRBD2. The CDR3 is made up of 14 amino acids. After removal of 4 bases from V and 2 bases from J, the junction contained 2 bases not matched to a gene. Per germline, CDR1 SNHLY and CDR2 FYNNEI. CDR3 in amino acids: CASSGLAGAYEQYF. In nucleotides, the CDR3 is TGTGCCAGCAGTGGCCTAGCGGGAGCCTACGAGCAGTACTTC.

The rearrangement joins TRBV6-5 to TRBJ2-1, with TRBD1 matching 8 bases. There are 13 residues in the CDR3. Per germline, CDR1 MNHEY and CDR2 SVGAGI. J lost 10 bases, V lost 4 bases, and 6 bases had no gene match. CDR3 in DNA: TGTGCCAGCAGTTTCGGACAGGGCCGCGAGCAGTTCTTC. Translating gives CASSFGQGREQFF.

This clone was picked up one time. This sequence joins TRBV18 and TRBJ2-2, with a weak D call TRBD2 (5 bases). Looked up from germline, CDR1 is KGHSH and CDR2 is LQKENI. The CDR3 length is 17 residues. V gave up 3 bases and J gave up 0 bases, with 14 bases separating them. CDR3 amino acids: CASSPISRTANTGELFF. The DNA of the CDR3 is TGTGCCAGCTCACCTATATCCAGGACTGCGAACACCGGGGAGCTGTTTTTT.